This T cell receptor (beta chain) comes out of a study of shared clonotypes between healthy human individuals (dated by TCRdb to about 2020). At the level of the whole study: The cohort comprised a couple of women and three men aged 18 to 49 years. The study deeply sequenced blood TCR repertoires of about 5 healthy adults to estimate repertoire size and the extent of clonotype sharing between individuals. To increase sequencing depth and limit assay-specific biases, TCR repertoire library preparation and sequencing were carried out by different laboratories using diverse techniques. Per donor, three plates each were used for CD4 naive and CD4 memory, two for CD8 naive, and one for CD8 memory. Between about 0.9 and 10 billion PBMCs per donor were obtained by leukapheresis.

CDR1 and CDR2 were assigned from the germline V gene (reference sequence) as LNHNV and YYDKDF. For this chain, trimming is 0 bases at the V end and 4 bases at the J end, and the number of junction bases without a gene match is 4. The CDR3 spans 15 residues, from the cysteine through the phenylalanine. The entry retains the CDR3 DNA only, 45 bases that are in frame from base 1. Using the deep immunoSEQ assay, multiplex PCR amplified TCR CDR3 regions from genomic DNA. Extracted genomic DNA from each cell subset was spread evenly across all wells of several immunoSEQ 96-well plates, with each plate serving as a replicate. For sorted subsets, each replicate PCR was loaded with around 220 ng genomic DNA, equivalent to some 31,000 T cell genomes. The purified libraries were quantified using a Qubit 3.0 fluorometer, sized with a Bioanalyzer 2100, and then quantified again using the KAPA Library Quantification kit. A separate single-read 150-cycle Illumina NextSeq 550 flow cell was used to sequence each immunoSEQ 96-well plate. As for the original processing: The immunoSEQ output contained only junctional sequences without quality scores, so filtering could not match that applied to full-length reads. To assign V/J genes and CDR3, sequences were annotated against IMGT germline references using PyIR, a Python wrapper for IgBLAST v1.9. Reads were filtered out if the reads had weak V/J assignments (E-value above 1e-6), no CDR3, stop codons, out-of-frame junctions, or ambiguous translated residues. V3J clonotypes were defined by identical inferred V gene, J gene, and CDR3 amino acid sequence. Percentage overlap between repertoires was computed as shared unique clonotypes divided by the size of the smaller repertoire. Three approaches were used to assess repertoire richness: RTK rarefaction, the Chao1 estimator, and Recon v2.1 estimates of unobserved clonotypes. Generation probabilities were computed with OLGA for all TCRbeta clonotypes obtained by the gDNA method from a few donors. The table comes from immuneACCESS by way of TCRdb, which keeps in-frame sequences with V and J called. Part of the clones is missing from these tables; in studies checked, under half for an unresolved V gene and the rest for unknown reasons. The D gene and trimming were derived from the DNA, and the V and J assignments and clone size from that table. For this sample the table gives some 2.1 million clones, of which approximately 95% were detected only once. 0.1% to 0.15% of the sample is in the top ten clones.

The full study reports these points: Estimated clonotype richness was generally larger for naive than for memory subsets. Sampling was limited to blood, and TCR repertoires in tissue likely differ from TCR repertoires in blood. Sharing across several donors was observed for around 5% of naive CD4, 3% to 3.5% of naive CD8, 2% to 2.5% of memory CD4, and about 0.38% of memory CD8 clonotypes. Pairwise subsampling indicated that sequencing depth was expected to affect the degree of clonotype sharing among donors. Incomplete sequencing was indicated by rarefaction of sorted-subset datasets, despite the large sequencing depth. Because the study included a small number of donors, the genetic and exposure-history diversity represented was limited. Compared with non-shared clonotypes, the clonotypes found in all four sorted-subset donors had higher generation probabilities.

A note on this clone: Its target antigen remains unknown. No qualities accompany the bases; no much larger clone lies one base away.

The donors were healthy, HIV-negative adults with no recently reported acute infections or vaccinations. All donors were Caucasian adults living in Nashville, Tennessee, USA. CD4+ T cells were enriched through magnetic negative selection, after which naive cells were positively selected on CD45RA and the remaining negative fraction served as the memory subset. Blood was obtained by leukapheresis, after which PBMCs were separated by Ficoll-Histopaque density gradient centrifugation and cryopreserved in liquid nitrogen vapor phase. Analytical flow cytometry was used to check the purity and quantity of every magnetically sorted T cell population. From each sorted fraction, genomic DNA was isolated and quantified by UV absorbance on a Nanodrop 2000c.

The chain is assembled from TRBV15 and TRBJ2-3; TRBD1 matches 7 bases in the middle. The TCR originated in a man between 18 and 35 years old in good health. Sequencing was performed on naive CD4+ T cells sorted from blood. Sample cell subset or site, as interpreted from the label and publication: CD45RA+ positively selected. CDR3 loop: CATSRDRQGSDTQYF. The nucleotide sequence is given as TGTGCCACCAGCAGAGATAGACAGGGCTCAGATACGCAGTATTTT.